The rows below give T cell receptor beta chains drawn from one sample of a study of CD8+ T cells in alopecia areata. Profiling relied on immunoSEQ multiplex PCR, and the TCRdb table lists in-frame clones only, not all of them. The data hold under 150,000 clones, with 82% observed a single time. This sample comprised CD8+ T cells sorted from blood, obtained at week 4, from a patient treated with tofacitinib. The receptors were gathered from a human donor with alopecia areata. CDR3s include the opening cysteine and the closing phenylalanine or tryptophan.

V gene: TRBV10-3
J gene: TRBJ2-3
CDR3 protein: CAISESGRSDTQYF

V gene: TRBV4-3
J gene: TRBJ2-3
CDR3 protein: CASSQDLGSSGYFTDTQYF

V gene: TRBV7-9
J gene: TRBJ2-5
CDR3 protein: CASSLDSFGETQYF

V gene: TRBV19
J gene: TRBJ2-7
CDR3 protein: CASSMGGLSYEQYF

V gene: TRBV10-3
J gene: TRBJ2-5
CDR3 protein: CAISDGQGEETQYF

V gene: TRBV5-4
J gene: TRBJ2-5
CDR3 protein: CASSPHPLAGGGPQETQYF

V gene: TRBV5-1
J gene: TRBJ2-3
CDR3 protein: CASRSEPTGSSTDTQYF

V gene: TRBV12-5
J gene: TRBJ2-3
CDR3 protein: CASGLSLAGVRTDTQYF

V gene: TRBV4-1
J gene: TRBJ2-1
CDR3 protein: CASSQDYNEQFF

V gene: TRBV4-3
J gene: TRBJ2-1
CDR3 protein: CASSQSQAGANYNEQFF

V gene: TRBV4-1
J gene: TRBJ1-2
CDR3 protein: CASSQSPQGNFYGCTF

V gene: TRBV27
J gene: TRBJ2-3
CDR3 protein: CASTPSASTDTQYF

V gene: TRBV10-1
J gene: TRBJ2-7
CDR3 protein: CASSESSYEQYF

V gene: TRBV7-6
J gene: TRBJ2-1
CDR3 protein: CASSLVASGGAGNEQFF

V gene: TRBV9
J gene: TRBJ2-3
CDR3 protein: CASSVRSDPTDTQYF

V gene: TRBV7-8
J gene: TRBJ2-7
CDR3 protein: CASSPGVSRVHEQYF

V gene: TRBV13
J gene: TRBJ1-1
CDR3 protein: CASSLVALGTGLIRNTEAFF

V gene: TRBV29-1
J gene: TRBJ2-6
CDR3 protein: CSVSGTPGGANVLTF

V gene: TRBV13
J gene: TRBJ2-3
CDR3 protein: CASAGLRGADTQYF

V gene: TRBV15
J gene: TRBJ1-2
CDR3 protein: CATSGDRGPGGYTF

V gene: TRBV27
J gene: TRBJ2-3
CDR3 protein: CASSARAAYTQYF

V gene: TRBV27
J gene: TRBJ2-7
CDR3 protein: CASSSGSGGAYEQYF

V gene: TRBV2
J gene: TRBJ1-1
CDR3 protein: CASSDPGTGDTEAFF

V gene: TRBV9
J gene: TRBJ2-1
CDR3 protein: CASSVRGQGAYNEQFF

V gene: TRBV7-9
J gene: TRBJ2-3
CDR3 protein: CASSSRPLDTQYF

V gene: TRBV5-6
J gene: TRBJ1-5
CDR3 protein: CASSQMGQGNQPQHF